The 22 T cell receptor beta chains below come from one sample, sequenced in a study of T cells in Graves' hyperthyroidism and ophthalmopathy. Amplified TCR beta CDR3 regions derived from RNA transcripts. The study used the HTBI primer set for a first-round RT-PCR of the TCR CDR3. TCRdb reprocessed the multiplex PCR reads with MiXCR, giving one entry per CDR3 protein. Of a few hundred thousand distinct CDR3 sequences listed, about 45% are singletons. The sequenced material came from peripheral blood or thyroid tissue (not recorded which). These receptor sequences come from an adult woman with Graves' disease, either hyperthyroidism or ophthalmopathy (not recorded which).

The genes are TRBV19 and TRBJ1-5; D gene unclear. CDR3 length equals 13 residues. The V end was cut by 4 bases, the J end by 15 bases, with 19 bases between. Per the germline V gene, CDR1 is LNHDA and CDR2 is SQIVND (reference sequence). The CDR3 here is CASSTEDGSPLHF. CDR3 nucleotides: TGTGCCAGTAGTACCGAGGACGGATCCCCTTTGCATTTT.

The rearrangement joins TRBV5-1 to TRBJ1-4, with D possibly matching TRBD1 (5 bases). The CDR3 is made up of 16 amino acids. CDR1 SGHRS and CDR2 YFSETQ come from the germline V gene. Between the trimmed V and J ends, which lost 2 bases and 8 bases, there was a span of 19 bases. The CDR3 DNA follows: TGCGCCAGCAGCTTCACCTCCGGGACGGTTAAAGAAAAACTGTTTTTT. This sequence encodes CASSFTSGTVKEKLFF.

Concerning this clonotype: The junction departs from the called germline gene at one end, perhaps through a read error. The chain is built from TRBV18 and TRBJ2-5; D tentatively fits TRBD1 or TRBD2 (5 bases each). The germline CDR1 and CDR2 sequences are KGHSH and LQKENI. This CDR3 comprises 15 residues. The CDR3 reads CASAPRGQGDETQYF. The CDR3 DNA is TGTGCCAGCGCACCTAGAGGGCAGGGTGACGAGACCCAGTACTTC.

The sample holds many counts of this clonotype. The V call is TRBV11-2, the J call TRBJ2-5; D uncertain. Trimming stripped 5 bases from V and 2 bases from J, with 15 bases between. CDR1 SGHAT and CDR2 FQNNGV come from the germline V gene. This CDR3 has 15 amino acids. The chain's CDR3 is CASSPHPRSQETQYF. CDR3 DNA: TGTGCCAGCAGCCCCCACCCTAGGAGTCAAGAGACCCAGTACTTC.

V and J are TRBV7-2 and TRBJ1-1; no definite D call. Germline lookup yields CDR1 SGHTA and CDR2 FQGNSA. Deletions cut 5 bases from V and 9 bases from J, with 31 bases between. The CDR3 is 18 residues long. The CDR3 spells CASSLDSTIIPGMPKAFF. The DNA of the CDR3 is TGTGCCAGCAGCCTGGACTCCACCATAATTCCTGGCATGCCAAAAGCTTTCTTT.

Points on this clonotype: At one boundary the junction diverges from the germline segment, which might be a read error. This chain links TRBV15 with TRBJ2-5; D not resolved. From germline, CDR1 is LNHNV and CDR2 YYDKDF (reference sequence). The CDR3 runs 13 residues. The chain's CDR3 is CATSRENQETRYF. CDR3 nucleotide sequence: TGTGCCACCAGCAGAGAAAACCAAGAGACCCGGTACTTC.

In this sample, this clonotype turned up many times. This chain's CDR3 is CASSQDPRGGYGYTF. The CDR3 nucleotides read TGTGCCAGCAGCCAAGATCCGAGGGGAGGCTATGGCTACACCTTC. The rearrangement links TRBV14 to TRBJ1-2, with a possible D match to TRBD1 (5 bases). The V and J ends lost 0 bases and 4 bases respectively, with 12 bases between them. The CDR3 contains 15 residues. CDR1 is SGHDN, CDR2 FVKESK, per germline. Full variable domain (remainder filled in from reference TRBV14 and TRBJ1-2): EAGVTQFPSHSVIEKGQTVTLRCDPISGHDNLYWYRRVMGKEIKFLLHFVKESKQDESGMPNNRFLAERTGGTYSTLKVQPAELEDSGVYFCASSQDPRGGYGYTFGSGTRLTVV.

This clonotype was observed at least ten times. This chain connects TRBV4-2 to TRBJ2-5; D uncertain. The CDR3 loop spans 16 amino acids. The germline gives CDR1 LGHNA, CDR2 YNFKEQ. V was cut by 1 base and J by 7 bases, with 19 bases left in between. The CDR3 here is CASSQGVGPLGGTQYF. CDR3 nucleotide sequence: TGTGCCAGCAGCCAAGGGGTCGGCCCCCTGGGCGGGACCCAGTACTTC.

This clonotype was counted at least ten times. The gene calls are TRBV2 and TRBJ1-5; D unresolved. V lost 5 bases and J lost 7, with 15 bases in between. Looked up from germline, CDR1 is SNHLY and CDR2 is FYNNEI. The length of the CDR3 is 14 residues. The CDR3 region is CASSSRLGSQPQHF. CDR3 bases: TGTGCCAGCAGTTCCAGGCTTGGGAGCCAGCCCCAGCATTTT.

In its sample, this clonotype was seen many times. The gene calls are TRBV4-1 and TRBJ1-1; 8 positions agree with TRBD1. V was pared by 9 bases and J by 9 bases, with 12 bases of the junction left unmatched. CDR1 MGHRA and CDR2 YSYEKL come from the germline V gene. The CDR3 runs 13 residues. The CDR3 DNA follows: TGCGCCAGTACCGGACAGGGTCTTCTTAAAGCTTTCTTT. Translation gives CASTGQGLLKAFF.

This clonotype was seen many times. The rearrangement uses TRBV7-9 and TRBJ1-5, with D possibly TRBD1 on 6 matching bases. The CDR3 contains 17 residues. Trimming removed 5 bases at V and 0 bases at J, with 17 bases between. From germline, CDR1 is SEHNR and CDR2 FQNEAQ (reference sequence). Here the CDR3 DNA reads TGTGCCAGCAGCATGGCACTGGGGGCAGGTAGCAATCAGCCCCAGCATTTT. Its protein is CASSMALGAGSNQPQHF.

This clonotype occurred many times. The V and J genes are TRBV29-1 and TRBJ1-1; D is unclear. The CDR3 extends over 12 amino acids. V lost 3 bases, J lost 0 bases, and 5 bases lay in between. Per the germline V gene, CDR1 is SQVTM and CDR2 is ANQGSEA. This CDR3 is CSVDFVNTEAFF. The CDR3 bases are TGCAGCGTTGACTTCGTGAACACTGAAGCTTTCTTT.

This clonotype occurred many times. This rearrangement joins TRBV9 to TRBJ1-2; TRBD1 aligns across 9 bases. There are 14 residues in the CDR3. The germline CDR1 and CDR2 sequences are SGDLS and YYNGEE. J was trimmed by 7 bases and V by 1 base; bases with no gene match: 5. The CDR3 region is CASSVRDRAGGYTF. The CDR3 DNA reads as TGTGCCAGCAGCGTACGGGACAGGGCGGGTGGCTACACCTTC.

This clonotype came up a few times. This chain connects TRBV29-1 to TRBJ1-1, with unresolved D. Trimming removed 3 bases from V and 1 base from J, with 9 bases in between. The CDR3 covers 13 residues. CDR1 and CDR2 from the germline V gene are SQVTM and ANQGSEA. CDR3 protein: CSVDGGTNTEAFF. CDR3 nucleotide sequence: TGCAGCGTTGATGGAGGTACGAACACTGAAGCTTTCTTT.

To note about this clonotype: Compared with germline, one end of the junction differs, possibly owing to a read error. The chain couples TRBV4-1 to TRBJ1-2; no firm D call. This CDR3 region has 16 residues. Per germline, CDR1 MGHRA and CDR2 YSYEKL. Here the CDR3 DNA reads TGCGCCAGCAGATTGCCTCATCGGGAGCGCAACTACGGCTACACCTTC. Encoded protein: CASRLPHRERNYGYTF.

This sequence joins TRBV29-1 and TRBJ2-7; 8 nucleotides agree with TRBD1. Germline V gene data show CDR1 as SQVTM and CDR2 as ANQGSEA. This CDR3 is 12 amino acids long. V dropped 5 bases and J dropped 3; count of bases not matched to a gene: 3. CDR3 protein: CSVRTGGYEQYF. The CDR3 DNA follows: TGCAGCGTTCGAACAGGGGGCTACGAGCAGTACTTC.

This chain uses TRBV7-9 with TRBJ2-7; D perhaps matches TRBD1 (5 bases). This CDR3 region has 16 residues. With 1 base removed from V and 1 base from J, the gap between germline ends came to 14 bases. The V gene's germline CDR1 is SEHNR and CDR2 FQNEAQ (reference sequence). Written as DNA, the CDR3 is TGTGCCAGCAGCTTAGGCTTCGACAGTCGATCCTACGAGCAGTACTTC. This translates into CASSLGFDSRSYEQYF.

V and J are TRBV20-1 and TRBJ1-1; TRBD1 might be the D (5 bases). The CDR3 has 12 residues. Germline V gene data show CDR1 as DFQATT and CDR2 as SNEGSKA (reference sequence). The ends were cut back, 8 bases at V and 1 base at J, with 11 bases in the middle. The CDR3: CSLLGPNTEAFF. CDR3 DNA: TGCAGTCTTCTGGGGCCGAACACTGAAGCTTTCTTT.

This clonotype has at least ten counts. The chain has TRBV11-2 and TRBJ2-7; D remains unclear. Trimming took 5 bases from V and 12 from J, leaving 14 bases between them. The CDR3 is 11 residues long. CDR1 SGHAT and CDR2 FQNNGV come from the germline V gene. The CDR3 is CASSIPLGPYF. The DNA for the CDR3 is TGTGCCAGCAGCATACCTCTAGGTCCGTACTTC.

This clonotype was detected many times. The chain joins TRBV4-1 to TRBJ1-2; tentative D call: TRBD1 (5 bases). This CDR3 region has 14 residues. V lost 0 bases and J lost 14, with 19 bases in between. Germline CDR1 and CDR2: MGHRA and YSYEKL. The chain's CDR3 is CASSQEGRAQWSTF. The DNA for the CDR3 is TGCGCCAGCAGCCAAGAAGGCAGGGCCCAATGGTCGACCTTC.

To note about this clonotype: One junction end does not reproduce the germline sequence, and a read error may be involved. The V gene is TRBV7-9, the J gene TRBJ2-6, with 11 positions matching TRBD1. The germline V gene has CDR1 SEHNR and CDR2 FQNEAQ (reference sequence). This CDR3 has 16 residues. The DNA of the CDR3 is TGTGCCAGCAGCTTAACCGGGACAGGGGGGGGCAACGTCCTGACTTTC. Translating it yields CASSLTGTGGGNVLTF. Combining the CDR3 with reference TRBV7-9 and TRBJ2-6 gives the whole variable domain DTGVSQNPRHKITKRGQNVTFRCDPISEHNRLYWYRQTLGQGPEFLTYFQNEAQLEKSRLLSDRFSAERPKGSFSTLEIQRTEQGDSAMYLCASSLTGTGGGNVLTFGAGSRLTVL.

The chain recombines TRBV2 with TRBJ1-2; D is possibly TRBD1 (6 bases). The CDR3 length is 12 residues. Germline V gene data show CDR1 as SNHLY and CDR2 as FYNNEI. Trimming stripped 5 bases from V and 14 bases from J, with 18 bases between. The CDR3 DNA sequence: TGTGCCAGCAGTACCAGGGGATTTTTAGGGACCTTC. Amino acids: CASSTRGFLGTF.